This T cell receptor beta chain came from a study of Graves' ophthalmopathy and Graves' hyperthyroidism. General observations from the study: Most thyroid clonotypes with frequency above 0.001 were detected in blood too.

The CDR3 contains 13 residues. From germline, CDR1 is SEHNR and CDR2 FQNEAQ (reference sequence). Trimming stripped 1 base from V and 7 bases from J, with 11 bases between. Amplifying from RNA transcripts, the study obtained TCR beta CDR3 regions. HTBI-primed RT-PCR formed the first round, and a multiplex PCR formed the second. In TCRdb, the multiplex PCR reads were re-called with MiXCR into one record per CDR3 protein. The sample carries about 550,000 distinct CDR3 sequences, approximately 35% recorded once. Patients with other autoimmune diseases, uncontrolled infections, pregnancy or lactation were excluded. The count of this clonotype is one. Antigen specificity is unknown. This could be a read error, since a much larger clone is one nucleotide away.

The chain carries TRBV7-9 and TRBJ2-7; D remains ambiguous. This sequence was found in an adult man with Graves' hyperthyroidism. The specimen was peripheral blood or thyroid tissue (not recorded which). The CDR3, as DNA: TGTGCCAGCAGCTTAGATGCCTACAATGAGCAGTACTTC. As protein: CASSLDAYNEQYF.